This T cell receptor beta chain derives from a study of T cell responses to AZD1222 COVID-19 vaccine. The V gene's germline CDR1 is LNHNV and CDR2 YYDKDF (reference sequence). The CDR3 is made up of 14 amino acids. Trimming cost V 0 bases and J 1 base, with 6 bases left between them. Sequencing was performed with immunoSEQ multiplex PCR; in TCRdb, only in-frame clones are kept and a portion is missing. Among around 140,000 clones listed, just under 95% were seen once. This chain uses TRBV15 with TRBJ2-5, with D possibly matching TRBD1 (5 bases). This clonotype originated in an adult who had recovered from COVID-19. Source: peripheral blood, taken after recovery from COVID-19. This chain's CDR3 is CATSRDTGQETQYF. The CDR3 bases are TGTGCCACCAGCAGAGACACAGGCCAAGAGACCCAGTACTTC.